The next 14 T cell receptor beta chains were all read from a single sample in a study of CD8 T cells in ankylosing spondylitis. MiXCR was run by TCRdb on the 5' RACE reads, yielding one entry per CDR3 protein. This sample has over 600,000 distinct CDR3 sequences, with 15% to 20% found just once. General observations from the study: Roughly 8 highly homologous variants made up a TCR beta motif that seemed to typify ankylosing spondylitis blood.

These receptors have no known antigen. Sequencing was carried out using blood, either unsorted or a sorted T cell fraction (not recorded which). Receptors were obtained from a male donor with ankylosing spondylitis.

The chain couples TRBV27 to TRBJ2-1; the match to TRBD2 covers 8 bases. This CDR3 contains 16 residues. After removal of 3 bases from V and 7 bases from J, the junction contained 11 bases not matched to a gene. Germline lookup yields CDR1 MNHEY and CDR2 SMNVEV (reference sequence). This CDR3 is CASSLSRTGGRNEQFF. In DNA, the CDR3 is TGTGCCAGCAGTTTGTCTCGGACGGGGGGGAGGAATGAGCAGTTCTTC.

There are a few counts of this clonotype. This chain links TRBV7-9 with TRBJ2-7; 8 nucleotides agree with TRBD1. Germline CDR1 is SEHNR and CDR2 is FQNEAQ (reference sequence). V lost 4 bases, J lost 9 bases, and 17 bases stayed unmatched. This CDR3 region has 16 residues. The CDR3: CASSSTDRQGSGGQYF. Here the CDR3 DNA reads TGTGCCAGCAGCTCTACCGACCGACAGGGGTCCGGAGGGCAGTACTTC.

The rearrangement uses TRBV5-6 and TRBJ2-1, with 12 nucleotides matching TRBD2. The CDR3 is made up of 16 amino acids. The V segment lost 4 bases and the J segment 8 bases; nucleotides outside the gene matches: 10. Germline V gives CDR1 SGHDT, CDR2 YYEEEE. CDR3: CASSQPRTSGKDEQFF. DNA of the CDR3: TGTGCCAGCAGCCAACCACGGACTAGCGGGAAGGATGAGCAGTTCTTC.

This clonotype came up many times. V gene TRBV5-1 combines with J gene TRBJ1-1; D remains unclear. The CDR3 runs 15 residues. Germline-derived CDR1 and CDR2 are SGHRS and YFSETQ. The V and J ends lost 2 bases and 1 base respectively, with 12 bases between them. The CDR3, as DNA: TGCGCCAGCAGCTTATGGGGTGAGGGGAACACTGAAGCTTTCTTT. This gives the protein CASSLWGEGNTEAFF.

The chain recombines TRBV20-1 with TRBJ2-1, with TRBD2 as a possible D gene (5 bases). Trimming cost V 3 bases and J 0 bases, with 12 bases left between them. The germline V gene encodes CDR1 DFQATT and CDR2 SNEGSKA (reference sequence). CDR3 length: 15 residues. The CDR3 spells CSARLAGLSYNEQFF. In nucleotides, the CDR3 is TGCAGTGCTAGGTTGGCGGGCCTCTCCTACAATGAGCAGTTCTTC.

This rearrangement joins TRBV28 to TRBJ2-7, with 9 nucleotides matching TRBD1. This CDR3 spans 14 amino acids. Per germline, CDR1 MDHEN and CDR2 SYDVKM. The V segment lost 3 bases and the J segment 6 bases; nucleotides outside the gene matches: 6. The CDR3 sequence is CASSLGTGWGEQYF. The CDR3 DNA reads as TGTGCCAGCAGTTTGGGGACAGGGTGGGGCGAGCAGTACTTC.

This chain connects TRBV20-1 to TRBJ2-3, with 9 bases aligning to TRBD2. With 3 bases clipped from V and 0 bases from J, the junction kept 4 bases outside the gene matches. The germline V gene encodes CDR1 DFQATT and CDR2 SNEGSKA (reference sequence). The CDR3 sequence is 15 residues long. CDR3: CSARVTSGSTDTQYF. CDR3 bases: TGCAGTGCTAGGGTGACTAGCGGAAGCACAGATACGCAGTATTTT.

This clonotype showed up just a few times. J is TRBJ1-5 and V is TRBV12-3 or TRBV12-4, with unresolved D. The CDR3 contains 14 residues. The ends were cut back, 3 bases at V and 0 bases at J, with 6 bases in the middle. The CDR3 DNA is TGTGCCAGCAGTTTTTCGGGTAGCAATCAGCCCCAGCATTTT. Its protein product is CASSFSGSNQPQHF.

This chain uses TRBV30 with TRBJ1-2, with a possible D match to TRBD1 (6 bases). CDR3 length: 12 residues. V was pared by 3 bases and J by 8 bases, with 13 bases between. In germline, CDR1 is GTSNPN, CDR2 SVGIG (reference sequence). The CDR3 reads CAWSIGGGGYTF. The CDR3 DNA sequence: TGTGCCTGGAGCATAGGGGGAGGAGGCTACACCTTC.

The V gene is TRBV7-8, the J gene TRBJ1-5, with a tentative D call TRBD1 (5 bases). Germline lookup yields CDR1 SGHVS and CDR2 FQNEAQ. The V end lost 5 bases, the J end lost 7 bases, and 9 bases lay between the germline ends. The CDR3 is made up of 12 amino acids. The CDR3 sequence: CASSQGQQPQHF. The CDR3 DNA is TGTGCCAGCAGCCAGGGTCAACAGCCCCAGCATTTT. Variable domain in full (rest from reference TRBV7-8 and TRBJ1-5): GAGVSQSPRYKVAKRGQDVALRCDPISGHVSLFWYQQALGQGPEFLTYFQNEAQLDKSGLPSDRFFAERPEGSVSTLKIQRTQQEDSAVYLCASSQGQQPQHFGDGTRLSIL.

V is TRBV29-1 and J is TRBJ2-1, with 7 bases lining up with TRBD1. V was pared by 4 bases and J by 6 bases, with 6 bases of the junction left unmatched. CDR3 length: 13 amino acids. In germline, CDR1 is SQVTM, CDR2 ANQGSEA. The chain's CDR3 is CSVGQGKVNEQFF. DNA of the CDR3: TGCAGCGTTGGACAGGGTAAGGTCAATGAGCAGTTCTTC.

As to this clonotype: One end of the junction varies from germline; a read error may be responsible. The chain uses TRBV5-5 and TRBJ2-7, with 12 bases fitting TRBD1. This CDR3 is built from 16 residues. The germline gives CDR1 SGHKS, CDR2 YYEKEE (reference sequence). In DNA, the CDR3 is TGTGCCAGCAGCAGGGGGACAGGGGGCGCGTCTTACGAGCAGTGCTTC. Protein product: CASSRGTGGASYEQCF. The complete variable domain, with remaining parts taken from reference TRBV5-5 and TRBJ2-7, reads DAGVTQSPTHLIKTRGQQVTLRCSPISGHKSVSWYQQVLGQGPQFIFQYYEKEERGRGNFPDRFSARQFPNYSSELNVNALLLGDSALYLCASSRGTGGASYEQCFGPGTRLTVT.

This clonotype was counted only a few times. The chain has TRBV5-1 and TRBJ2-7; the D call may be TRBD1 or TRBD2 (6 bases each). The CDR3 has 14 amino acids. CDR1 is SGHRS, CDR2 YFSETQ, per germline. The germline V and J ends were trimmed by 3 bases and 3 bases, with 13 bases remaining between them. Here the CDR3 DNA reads TGCGCCAGCAGCTCGGGGGCTAGCGTCTACGAGCAGTACTTC. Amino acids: CASSSGASVYEQYF.

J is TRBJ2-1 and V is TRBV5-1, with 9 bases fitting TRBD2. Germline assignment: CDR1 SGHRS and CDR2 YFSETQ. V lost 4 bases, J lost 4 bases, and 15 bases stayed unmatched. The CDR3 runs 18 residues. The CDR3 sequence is CASSPNSGRELGYNEQFF. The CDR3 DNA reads TGCGCCAGCAGCCCGAATAGCGGGAGAGAGCTGGGGTACAATGAGCAGTTCTTC. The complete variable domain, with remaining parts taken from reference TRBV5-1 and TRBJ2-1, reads KAGVTQTPRYLIKTRGQQVTLSCSPISGHRSVSWYQQTPGQGLQFLFEYFSETQRNKGNFPGRFSGRQFSNSRSEMNVSTLELGDSALYLCASSPNSGRELGYNEQFFGPGTRLTVL.